This section outlines one T cell receptor (beta chain) sequence together with its context. As to time point: peripheral blood 6 weeks after treatment start. This entry comes from a study of PD-L1 blockade in urothelial cancer. V shed 4 bases and J shed 4 bases, with 16 bases lying between them. The CDR3 loop spans 15 amino acids. Germline assignment: CDR1 LNHDA and CDR2 SQIVND (reference sequence). Profiling relied on immunoSEQ multiplex PCR, and the TCRdb table lists in-frame clones only, not all of them. The sample lists about 22,000 clones, approximately 89% occurring once. This TCR was sampled from a woman between 55 and 75 years old with urothelial cancer. This specimen consisted of PBMCs, obtained around atezolizumab (anti-PD-L1) treatment. The chain has TRBV19 and TRBJ1-2, with D perhaps TRBD1 (5 bases). The CDR3: CASSTTLGGVYGYTF. The DNA of the CDR3 is TGTGCCAGTAGTACGACTTTAGGAGGGGTCTATGGCTACACCTTC.